A single sample gave rise to the 5 T cell receptor beta chains below, sequenced in a study of CD8 T cells in ankylosing spondylitis (dated by TCRdb to about 2017). Library prep was done by 5' RACE. The instrument given in TCRdb is Illumina HiSeq 2500. The public reads were reanalyzed by TCRdb: fastp trimming at Q25, MiXCR alignment, in-frame beta chains only. Each CDR3 protein appears once, grouped with its most common genes and DNA. This sample gives 40,000 or so distinct CDR3 sequences in total; 10% of them show up just once. The top ten clones comprise 15% to 20% of the sample. Material: blood, either unsorted or a sorted T cell fraction (not recorded which). These receptors originate from a male donor with ankylosing spondylitis or in good health (not recorded which).

Ten or more counts support this clonotype. The V and J genes are TRBV19 and TRBJ2-1; D is unclear. This CDR3 contains 15 residues. Between the trimmed V and J ends, which lost 5 bases and 2 bases, there was a span of 13 bases. From germline, CDR1 is LNHDA and CDR2 SQIVND (reference sequence). The CDR3 here is CASSPTTDPYNEQFF. CDR3 coding DNA: TGTGCCAGTAGTCCAACGACGGACCCCTACAATGAGCAGTTCTTC.

This clonotype was recorded many times. This chain links TRBV7-3 with TRBJ2-1; tentatively, D is TRBD1 (5 bases). This CDR3 is 13 amino acids long. V lost 5 bases to trimming and J lost 10 bases, with 15 bases between them. Per germline, CDR1 SGHTA and CDR2 FQGTGA. In DNA, the CDR3 is TGTGCCAGCAGCCCGGCAGGGTTTGACGAGCAGTTCTTC. Its translation is CASSPAGFDEQFF.

This clonotype was seen repeatedly, ten times or more. J is TRBJ2-5 and V is TRBV20-1; TRBD1 matches 9 bases. V lost 0 bases, J lost 6 bases, and 8 bases stayed unmatched. This CDR3 is built from 15 residues. The germline gives CDR1 DFQATT, CDR2 SNEGSKA (reference sequence). CDR3 amino acids: CSARDLQGAKQTQYF. As DNA, the CDR3 is TGCAGTGCTAGAGATCTACAGGGGGCGAAACAGACCCAGTACTTC.

This clonotype was recorded at least ten times. This sequence joins TRBV20-1 and TRBJ1-2; D is undetermined. This CDR3 contains 13 residues. CDR1 is DFQATT and CDR2 is SNEGSKA in the germline V gene (reference sequence). V was shortened by 4 bases and J by 2 bases, with 11 bases between the two germline ends. The CDR3 DNA sequence: TGCAGTGCTACAGACCCGAAGAACTATGGCTACACCTTC. This gives the protein CSATDPKNYGYTF.

This clonotype was seen many times. CDR3: CASSLGTGTELNTEAFF. The DNA of the CDR3 is TGTGCCAGCAGCTTGGGGACCGGGACAGAGCTGAACACTGAAGCTTTCTTT. The rearrangement joins TRBV5-6 to TRBJ1-1; TRBD1 agrees at 7 bases. Germline CDR1 reads SGHDT; CDR2 reads YYEEEE. Unmatched junction bases numbered 8, after V lost 0 bases and J lost 0 bases. This CDR3 comprises 17 residues.